Listed below are T cell receptor beta chains from one sample, sequenced in a study of shared clonotypes between healthy human individuals. Clones were read by immunoSEQ multiplex PCR, and TCRdb kept only the in-frame ones, dropping some. The sample records roughly 1,100,000 clones, about 76% being singletons. Sequencing input: memory CD4+ T cells sorted from blood. Receptor source: a man aged 18 to 29 in good health. The CDR3 runs from the conserved cysteine through the conserved F or W. The D gene is left open where the match is weak. Clone size, where shown, is once, few, many, or a class for clones that have expanded.

D gene,J gene,clone size,V gene,CDR3 protein,CDR3 DNA
NA,TRBJ2-5,NA,TRBV30,CAWSPITTGTKTQYF,TGTGCCTGGAGTCCGATCACAACAGGCACCAAGACCCAGTACTTC
NA,TRBJ2-7,NA,TRBV5-5,CASSLEAARGNEQYF,TGTGCCAGCAGCTTGGAGGCAGCTAGAGGGAACGAGCAGTACTTC
NA,TRBJ2-1,NA,TRBV18,CASSPRDYNEQFF,TGTGCCAGCTCACCAAGGGATTACAATGAGCAGTTCTTC
NA,TRBJ1-5,NA,TRBV6-5,CASSYKGVGQPQHF,TGTGCCAGCAGTTACAAGGGGGTGGGTCAGCCCCAGCATTTT
NA,TRBJ1-2,NA,TRBV27,CASSSRNYGYTF,TGTGCCAGCAGTTCCAGGAACTATGGCTACACCTTC
TRBD2,TRBJ2-3,NA,TRBV7-2,CASSLLAGDSVDTQYF,TGTGCCAGCAGCTTACTAGCGGGAGATTCTGTAGATACGCAGTATTTT
TRBD2,TRBJ2-1,NA,TRBV4-3,CASSQAGLAGDREQFF,TGCGCCAGCAGCCAAGCCGGACTAGCGGGCGACCGGGAGCAGTTCTTC
NA,TRBJ2-3,many,TRBV5-1,CASSLGIQGGDTQYF,TGCGCCAGCAGCTTAGGGATCCAGGGGGGCGATACGCAGTATTTT
NA,TRBJ1-4,few,TRBV30,CAWSVLRTANEKLFF,TGTGCCTGGAGTGTACTACGTACAGCTAATGAAAAACTGTTTTTT
NA,TRBJ1-5,NA,TRBV28,CASSPDMRGNQPQHF,TGTGCCAGCAGCCCAGATATGCGTGGGAATCAGCCCCAGCATTTT